Shown below are 10 T cell receptor beta chains from a single sample sequenced in a study of blood T cell repertoires in COVID-19. Profiled with immunoSEQ multiplex PCR; TCRdb holds only in-frame clones, not every one. Of approximately 80,000 clones in the sample, about 70% were seen once. The sequenced material came from peripheral blood. The receptors shown here come from a man in his fifties or sixties with active or convalescent COVID-19.

The chain has TRBV12-5 and TRBJ2-3; tentative D call: TRBD2 (6 bases). Germline CDR1 LGHNT, CDR2 FRNRAP. The CDR3 loop spans 16 amino acids. V was trimmed by 7 bases and J by 5 bases, leaving 22 bases between them. The CDR3 nucleotides are TGTGCTAGTGCTATGGGGGTAGCGGCCGTGGGAGATACGCAGTATTTT. It is translated as CASAMGVAAVGDTQYF. Full variable domain (remainder filled in from reference TRBV12-5 and TRBJ2-3): DARVTQTPRHKVTEMGQEVTMRCQPILGHNTVFWYRQTMMQGLELLAYFRNRAPLDDSGMPKDRFSAEMPDATLATLKIQPSEPRDSAVYFCASAMGVAAVGDTQYFGPGTRLTVL.

This chain links TRBV19 with TRBJ2-6, with D unresolved. CDR1 is LNHDA and CDR2 is SQIVND in the germline V gene (reference sequence). The CDR3 has 15 amino acids. The V end lost 7 bases, the J end lost 0 bases, and 10 bases lay between the germline ends. The CDR3 is CASNSQISGANVLTF. CDR3 DNA sequence: TGTGCCAGTAACTCACAGATCTCTGGGGCCAACGTCCTGACTTTC.

The CDR3 nucleotides are TGTGCCAGCCGCCCCGGCGTAGGGGGTCAGCCCCAGCATTTT. It specifies CASRPGVGGQPQHF. The V gene is TRBV2, the J gene TRBJ1-5; D perhaps matches TRBD1 (6 bases). V was pared by 8 bases and J by 6 bases, with 17 bases between. Germline V CDR1 and CDR2: SNHLY, FYNNEI. The CDR3 loop spans 14 amino acids.

This clone was seen only a few times. This chain uses TRBV6-5 with TRBJ1-5; TRBD1 matches 7 bases. This CDR3 spans 15 amino acids. Germline CDR1 MNHEY, CDR2 SVGAGI. V gave up 6 bases and J gave up 3 bases; unmatched junction bases: 8. For the CDR3, the DNA is TGTGCCAGCAGACCCGACAGGGTCGACAATCAGCCCCAGCATTTT. Protein: CASRPDRVDNQPQHF.

This chain links TRBV19 with TRBJ2-5, with D perhaps matching TRBD1 (6 bases). CDR3 length: 16 amino acids. V was shortened by 1 base and J by 4 bases, with 16 bases between the two germline ends. The germline CDR1 and CDR2 sequences are LNHDA and SQIVND (reference sequence). The CDR3 DNA sequence: TGTGCCAGTAGTATAGGGCGGCAGGGGAGTGGAGAGACCCAGTACTTC. Translation: CASSIGRQGSGETQYF. Together with reference TRBV19 and TRBJ2-5, the CDR3 gives the full variable domain: DGGITQSPKYLFRKEGQNVTLSCEQNLNHDAMYWYRQDPGQGLRLIYYSQIVNDFQKGDIAEGYSVSREKKESFPLTVTSAQKNPTAFYLCASSIGRQGSGETQYFGPGTRLLVL.

The chain uses TRBV19 and TRBJ2-5; D might be TRBD1 (5 bases). Germline values: CDR1 LNHDA, CDR2 SQIVND (reference sequence). Deletions cut 4 bases from V and 4 bases from J, with 19 bases between. This CDR3 has 16 residues. CDR3 amino acids: CASSNSPAGMGETQYF. The CDR3 DNA reads as TGTGCCAGTAGTAATAGTCCCGCAGGGATGGGAGAGACCCAGTACTTC.

This clone was observed once. The chain carries TRBV5-5 and TRBJ1-2, with D perhaps matching TRBD1 (5 bases). The germline V gene encodes CDR1 SGHKS and CDR2 YYEKEE (reference sequence). The CDR3 loop spans 13 amino acids. Trimming took off 3 bases at V and 5 bases at J, with 11 bases between the two ends. The CDR3: CASSSAQGYGYTF. The CDR3 region has the DNA TGTGCCAGCAGCTCGGCCCAGGGATATGGCTACACCTTC.

This rearrangement joins TRBV5-1 to TRBJ1-4; a weak D match, TRBD1 (5 bases). CDR1 SGHRS and CDR2 YFSETQ come from the germline V gene. Trimming cost V 2 bases and J 10 bases, with 15 bases left between them. This CDR3 contains 14 residues. CDR3 residues: CASSLEAGKGKLFF. Here the CDR3 DNA reads TGCGCCAGCAGCTTAGAGGCAGGGAAAGGAAAACTGTTTTTT.

The rearrangement uses TRBV7-9 and TRBJ1-4; D is perhaps TRBD1 (5 bases). CDR3 length: 16 residues. Germline V CDR1 and CDR2: SEHNR, FQNEAQ (reference sequence). V lost 5 bases and J lost 8, with 21 bases in between. This CDR3 reads CASSPISPGRGEKLFF. Written as DNA, the CDR3 is TGTGCCAGCAGCCCAATTTCCCCCGGGAGGGGCGAAAAACTGTTTTTT.

The chain carries TRBV19 and TRBJ2-7; tentatively, D is TRBD2 (5 bases). The germline gives CDR1 LNHDA, CDR2 SQIVND (reference sequence). Trimming removed 3 bases from V and 5 bases from J, with 14 bases in between. CDR3 size: 14 residues. CDR3 nucleotide sequence: TGTGCCAGTAGTATCCGGTGGGAGTCCAACGAGCAGTACTTC. It yields the protein CASSIRWESNEQYF.